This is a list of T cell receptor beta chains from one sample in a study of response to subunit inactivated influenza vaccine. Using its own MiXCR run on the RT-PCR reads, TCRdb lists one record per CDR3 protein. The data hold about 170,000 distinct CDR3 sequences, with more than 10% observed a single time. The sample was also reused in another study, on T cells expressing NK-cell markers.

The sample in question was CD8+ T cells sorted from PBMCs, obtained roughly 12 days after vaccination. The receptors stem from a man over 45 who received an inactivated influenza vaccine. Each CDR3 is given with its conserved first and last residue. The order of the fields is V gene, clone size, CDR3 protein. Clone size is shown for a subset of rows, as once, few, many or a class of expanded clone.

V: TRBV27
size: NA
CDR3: CASSAWDRGQETQYF

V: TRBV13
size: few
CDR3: CASSSLTGGNQFF

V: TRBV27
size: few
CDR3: CASKLEGAGYGYTF

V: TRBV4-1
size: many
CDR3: CASSHGTAGANEKLFF

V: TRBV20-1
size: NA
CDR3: CSARARTSGRGRTDTQYF

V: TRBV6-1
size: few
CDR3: CASRRVFQPQHF

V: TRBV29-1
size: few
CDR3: CSVENEGQGTEAFF

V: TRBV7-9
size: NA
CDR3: CASSQGAGGLETQYF

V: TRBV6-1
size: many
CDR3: CASNPNRGYHNEQFF

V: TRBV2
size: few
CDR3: CASSPPGRYGYTF

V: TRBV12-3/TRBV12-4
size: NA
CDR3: CASSLAQVTDTQYF

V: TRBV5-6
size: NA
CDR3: CASSPGGNSYEQYF

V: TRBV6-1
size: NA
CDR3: CASSPFVGNTIYF

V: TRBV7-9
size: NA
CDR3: CASSLLAGVRNEQFF

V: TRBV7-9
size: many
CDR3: CASSLARRLAEDNEQFF

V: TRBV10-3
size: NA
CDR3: CATQTATYEQYF

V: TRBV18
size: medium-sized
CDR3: CASSPMGNEQFF

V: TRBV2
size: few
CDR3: CASSPGLEAFF

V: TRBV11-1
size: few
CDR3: CASSWGPLAGGIYNEQFF

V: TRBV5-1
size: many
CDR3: CASSLVVISGQETQYF

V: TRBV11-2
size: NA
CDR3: CASSLAGHQETQYF

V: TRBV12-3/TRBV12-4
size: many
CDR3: CASSSGTWVGAFF

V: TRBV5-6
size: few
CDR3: CASSFGHYNSPLHF

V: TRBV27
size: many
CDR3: CASSYRDRSSYEQYF

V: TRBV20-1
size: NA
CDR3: CSARATPGQAYYEQYF

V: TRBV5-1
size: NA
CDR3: CASSGASQGGEQYF

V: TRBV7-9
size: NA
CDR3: CASSPTLTGTGSNEQFF

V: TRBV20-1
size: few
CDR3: CSALDPFADTQYF

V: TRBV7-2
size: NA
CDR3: CASSLGPQGADTQYF

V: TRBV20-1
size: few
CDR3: CSASIPGSSYEQYF

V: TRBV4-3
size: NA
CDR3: CASSQVESSGSFNEQFF

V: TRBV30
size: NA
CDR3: CAWSPLMGGAYNEQFF

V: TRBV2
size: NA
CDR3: CASSDGTFTSTDTQYF

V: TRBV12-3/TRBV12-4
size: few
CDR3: CASSGQGATPWTGELFF

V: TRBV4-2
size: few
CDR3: CASSHRRGYEQYF

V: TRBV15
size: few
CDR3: CATSTRGTGHEQYF

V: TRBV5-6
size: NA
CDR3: CASSLAGSKFF

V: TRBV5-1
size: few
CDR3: CASSLGTGWEQYF

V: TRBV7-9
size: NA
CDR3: CVVRKSTDTQYF

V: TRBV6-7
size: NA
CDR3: CASRGQVEVGQETQYF

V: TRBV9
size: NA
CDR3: CASSVEGVRRTDTQYF

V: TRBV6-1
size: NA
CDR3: CASSEVVAYEQYF

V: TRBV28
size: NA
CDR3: CASTKGTSRNEQFF

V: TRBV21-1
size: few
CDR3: CASSNTPGEGRRNTGELFF

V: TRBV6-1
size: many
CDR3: CASNPTGGFGEQFF

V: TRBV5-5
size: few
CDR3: CASSFGTGIPYEQYF

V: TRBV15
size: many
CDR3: CATSREVWGTEAFF

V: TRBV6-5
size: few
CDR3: CASSYGYSRAETQYF

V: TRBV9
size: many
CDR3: CASSVDGGGGYEQYF